The next 18 T cell receptor beta chains were all read from a single sample in a study of blood T cells in healthy people across ages. Alongside a J-beta primer mix, a sample-barcoded 5' primer served in a second PCR lasting roughly 7 to 12 cycles. One entry per CDR3 protein, called by TCRdb with MiXCR from the 5' RACE reads. The table shows roughly 800,000 distinct CDR3 sequences, with roughly 24% occurring only once. These same data were also listed under a study on T cells of mothers and their children.

What was sequenced was blood. These receptors were obtained from a boy younger than 18 in good health.

This clonotype was recorded a few times. This chain links TRBV12-3 or TRBV12-4 with TRBJ1-2; D gene ambiguous. The CDR3 sequence is 12 residues long. V was trimmed by 8 bases and J by 0 bases, leaving 7 bases between them. CDR3 in DNA: TGTGCCAGCTTCGGGCCTAACTATGGCTACACCTTC. Encoded protein: CASFGPNYGYTF.

V gene TRBV6-4 combines with J gene TRBJ2-1; 10 bases match TRBD1. V was clipped by 0 bases and J by 3 bases; unmatched bases: 2. CDR3 length equals 16 residues. CDR1 and CDR2 from the germline V gene are MRHNA and SNTAGT. CDR3 bases: TGTGCCAGCAGTGACTCGACAGGGGGCGACTACAATGAGCAGTTCTTC. As protein: CASSDSTGGDYNEQFF.

The chain is built from TRBV12-5 and TRBJ1-1, with D possibly TRBD1 on 6 matching bases. The CDR3 runs 18 residues. CDR1 is LGHNT and CDR2 is FRNRAP in the germline V gene. Trimming left V 0 bases short and J 3 bases short, with 20 bases between. CDR3 nucleotide sequence: TGTGCTAGTGGTTTGGTAAGCAGGGGTCTTAGTGGGGACACTGAAGCTTTCTTT. It encodes CASGLVSRGLSGDTEAFF.

V gene TRBV5-1 combines with J gene TRBJ2-7; D is unclear. The DNA end is a closer match to TRBJ2-1, so the J assignment may be wrong. This CDR3 contains 12 residues. From germline, CDR1 is SGHRS and CDR2 YFSETQ. Here the CDR3 DNA reads TGCGCCAGCAGCTTCTCGGACGGACAGCAGTTCTTC. This translates into CASSFSDGQQFF.

Only a few counts were recorded for this clonotype. A junction boundary mismatches the germline segment, possibly from a read error. This chain uses TRBV12-5 with TRBJ1-6; possibly TRBD1 for D (5 bases). The CDR3 is 15 amino acids. Germline loops: CDR1 LGHNT, CDR2 FRNRAP. The CDR3 is CASGLIPGYNSPLHF. The CDR3 DNA is TGCGCTAGTGGTTTAATACCAGGGTATAATTCACCCCTCCACTTT.

The rearrangement joins TRBV20-1 to TRBJ2-7; no definite D call. The CDR3 has 14 residues. Germline lookup yields CDR1 DFQATT and CDR2 SNEGSKA (reference sequence). V was pared by 5 bases and J by 1 base, with 15 bases between. CDR3 in DNA: TGCAGTGCTCAAGATTTCGGACGGTCCTACGAGCAGTACTTC. This sequence encodes CSAQDFGRSYEQYF.

This clonotype appeared a few times. V gene TRBV2 combines with J gene TRBJ1-2; the match to TRBD1 covers 8 bases. The CDR3 contains 15 residues. The germline V gene encodes CDR1 SNHLY and CDR2 FYNNEI. After removal of 6 bases from V and 8 bases from J, the junction contained 14 bases not matched to a gene. The CDR3 sequence is CASRPTTGGFRGYTF. As DNA, the CDR3 is TGTGCCAGCAGGCCCACCACAGGGGGGTTCCGGGGCTACACCTTC.

This clonotype came up a few times. V gene TRBV5-1 combines with J gene TRBJ1-1; D unresolved. The CDR3 is 13 residues long. Germline CDR1 SGHRS, CDR2 YFSETQ. Trimming took 4 bases from V and 0 from J, leaving 7 bases between them. The CDR3 DNA follows: TGCGCCAGCAGCCAATACATGAACACTGAAGCTTTCTTT. It is translated as CASSQYMNTEAFF.

This clonotype was recorded a few times. The V call is TRBV29-1, the J call TRBJ2-1, with D unclear. The CDR3 is 14 residues long. V lost 6 bases and J lost 4, with 16 bases in between. Germline V lookup: CDR1 SQVTM, CDR2 ANQGSEA. The CDR3 is CSVDAGLIYNEQFF. The CDR3 DNA is TGCAGCGTCGACGCAGGTCTAATTTACAATGAGCAGTTCTTC.

This clonotype was picked up a small number of times. The CDR3 loop is CASSFTGVTEAFF. The CDR3 bases are TGCGCCAGCAGCTTTACGGGGGTCACTGAAGCTTTCTTT. This chain connects TRBV5-1 to TRBJ1-1, with D possibly matching TRBD1 (5 bases). This CDR3 is 13 amino acids long. V lost 2 bases and J 4 bases, leaving 9 bases between the germline ends. Germline CDR1 is SGHRS and CDR2 is YFSETQ. Together with reference TRBV5-1 and TRBJ1-1, the CDR3 gives the full variable domain: KAGVTQTPRYLIKTRGQQVTLSCSPISGHRSVSWYQQTPGQGLQFLFEYFSETQRNKGNFPGRFSGRQFSNSRSEMNVSTLELGDSALYLCASSFTGVTEAFFGQGTRLTVV.

This chain uses TRBV28 with TRBJ2-5; D is perhaps TRBD1 (6 bases). The DNA end lines up better with TRBJ2-7; the J call may be wrong. The CDR3 extends over 16 amino acids. Germline lookup yields CDR1 MDHEN and CDR2 SYDVKM. As DNA, the CDR3 is TGTGCCAGTCCCTCGTCCCTCAGACAGGCCATCTACGAGCAGTACTTC. Its translation: CASPSSLRQAIYEQYF.

The J gene is TRBJ2-3, the V gene TRBV10-3; 8 bases map to TRBD1. The germline gives CDR1 ENHRY, CDR2 SYGVKD. J lost 4 bases, V lost 3 bases, and 9 bases had no gene match. The CDR3 is made up of 16 amino acids. The CDR3 region has the DNA TGTGCCATCAGTGATCGGGACAGGAGAACACCAGATACGCAGTATTTT. Translating it yields CAISDRDRRTPDTQYF.

The chain couples TRBV30 to TRBJ1-3; D is perhaps TRBD1 (5 bases). The CDR3 covers 12 residues. V was shortened by 1 base and J by 7 bases, with 8 bases between the two germline ends. Germline values: CDR1 GTSNPN, CDR2 SVGIG (reference sequence). The CDR3 region has the DNA TGTGCCTGGAGTGGGGAGGGGAACACCATATATTTT. Translating gives CAWSGEGNTIYF. Variable domain in full (rest from reference TRBV30 and TRBJ1-3): SQTIHQWPATLVQPVGSPLSLECTVEGTSNPNLYWYRQAAGRGLQLLFYSVGIGQISSEVPQNLSASRPQDRQFILSSKKLLLSDSGFYLCAWSGEGNTIYFGEGSWLTVV.

For this clonotype: Without the conserved terminal phenylalanine or tryptophan, this CDR3 likely stems from a read error. V is TRBV2 and J is TRBJ1-1; maybe TRBD1 (5 bases). The ends were cut back, 6 bases at V and 8 bases at J, with 10 bases in the middle. CDR3 size: 11 residues. In germline, CDR1 is SNHLY, CDR2 FYNNEI. The CDR3 region is CASRYEGEAFL. CDR3 nucleotide sequence: TGTGCCAGCAGGTACGAGGGGGAAGCTTTCCTT.

This clonotype was seen only a few times. The chain uses TRBV12-3 or TRBV12-4 and TRBJ2-4; D gene uncertain. Trimming shortened V by 6 bases and J by 0 bases, and 6 bases separated the two germline ends. The CDR3 runs 13 residues. The CDR3 DNA reads as TGTGCCAGCAGCGAAATAGCCAAAAACATTCAGTACTTC. Translating gives CASSEIAKNIQYF.

The V and J genes are TRBV5-5 and TRBJ2-1, with 7 bases aligning to TRBD1. The J segment lost 11 bases and the V segment lost 3 bases, leaving 5 bases of the junction unmatched. The CDR3 is made up of 12 amino acids. Germline-derived CDR1 and CDR2 are SGHKS and YYEKEE (reference sequence). CDR3 sequence reads: CASSSTGDQQFF. CDR3 bases: TGTGCCAGCAGCTCAACAGGGGATCAGCAGTTCTTC.

The sample holds a few counts of this clonotype. J is TRBJ2-1 and V is TRBV29-1, with D possibly called TRBD1 or TRBD2 (6 bases each). Trimming pared 3 bases from V and 2 bases from J, leaving 11 bases between. Germline V lookup: CDR1 SQVTM, CDR2 ANQGSEA. CDR3 length: 14 residues. Here the CDR3 reads CSVDRGVTYNEQFF. As DNA, the CDR3 is TGCAGCGTTGATAGGGGGGTAACCTACAATGAGCAGTTCTTC.

This clonotype came up a few times. The chain joins TRBV13 to TRBJ2-1, with TRBD2 identical over 9 bases. Trimming removed 5 bases from V and 0 bases from J; junction bases left unmatched: 8. Germline CDR1 is PRHDT and CDR2 is FYEKMQ (reference sequence). This CDR3 has 17 residues. This chain's CDR3 is CASSKFSGGVSYNEQFF. Here the CDR3 DNA reads TGTGCCAGCAGCAAGTTTAGCGGGGGCGTCTCCTACAATGAGCAGTTCTTC. Combining the CDR3 with reference TRBV13 and TRBJ2-1 gives the whole variable domain AAGVIQSPRHLIKEKRETATLKCYPIPRHDTVYWYQQGPGQDPQFLISFYEKMQSDKGSIPDRFSAQQFSDYHSELNMSSLELGDSALYFCASSKFSGGVSYNEQFFGPGTRLTVL.